This section outlines one T cell receptor (beta chain) sequence together with its context. What this receptor recognizes is not known. The cohort consisted of 670 or so healthy bone marrow donors. All cohort members were sampled while nominally healthy, although unrecorded immune exposures were likely present. The donor was CMV seronegative and was included in the group of over 300 seronegative cohort members. Every donor gave a peripheral blood sample, and the peripheral blood mononuclear cells from that sample were used for TCR beta sequencing. The Qiagen DNeasy Blood Extraction Kit was used to extract genomic DNA from the blood cell samples. The library was built by means of the immunoSEQ multiplex PCR assay. The multiplex PCR relied on a mix of 60 forward primers for TCR Vbeta segments and 13 reverse primers for TCR Jbeta segments. The CDR3 region of rearranged TCR beta genes was amplified from genomic DNA by a multiplex PCR assay. The Illumina HiSeq System was used to sequence the amplified TCR beta libraries as 87-base-pair reads. As for the original processing: In a later analysis, approximately 74 million unique TCR beta chains were counted across the roughly 670 repertoires, and roughly 11 million of these chains were shared by at least two donors. Raw reads were error-corrected and collapsed into unique sequences with a nearest-neighbor algorithm that merged closely related sequences to remove PCR and sequencing errors. V, D and J gene segments were assigned by aligning CDR3 sequences to IMGT reference sequences. For a sequence to be retained, at least a six-nucleotide match to both a V gene segment and a J gene segment was required. Rearrangements were classified as productive when the CDR3 lacked stop codons and remained in frame with V and J, and all other rearrangements were classified as non-productive. CDR3 was defined according to IMGT convention as the region running from the second conserved V-encoded cysteine to the conserved J-encoded phenylalanine. The earlier analysis of around 640 of the donors excluded sequences that lacked an unambiguous match to a single V gene segment. In an earlier analysis of more than 500 of the donors, a V segment was called functional when productive rearrangements were above 56.7%, and segregating when the standard deviation between donors exceeded 5%. A statistical classification framework was built to diagnose cytomegalovirus status from the catalog of TCR beta chain sequences. In a later analysis, V and J genes were assigned by comparing TCR nucleotide sequences against IMGT/GENE-DB human TR gene sequences. A later analysis assigned CDR3 sequences and most-parsimonious VDJ recombination scenarios with the TCRdist pipeline. In a later analysis, each TCR beta chain was defined by its CDR3 amino acid sequence together with its V-gene family, and reads lacking a unique V-gene family were excluded. To address suspected cross-contamination and a sequencing artifact, a later analysis removed 592 highly shared, low-generation-probability nucleotide sequences. In a later analysis, a clonal expansion index for each public chain was calculated from normalized within-repertoire ranks of inferred template counts. Generation probabilities in a later analysis came from a VDJ recombination model fitted to out-of-frame rearrangements, and those results were checked against IGoR. In a later analysis, hypergeometric tests were used to score TCR-TCR, TCR-HLA and TCR-CMV co-occurrence, with a repertoire-size bias correction applied to TCR pairs. To estimate false discovery rates, a later analysis permuted the HLA or CMV assignments 20 times. A later analysis grouped co-occurring TCRs with DBSCAN, adding TCRdist sequence similarity when clustering within HLA-allele-positive subsets. Co-occurrence clustering excluded repertoires with fewer than 30,000 or more than 120,000 public chains, plus five with anomalous nucleotide sharing. As stored in TCRdb, this immuneACCESS dataset retains in-frame rearrangements with V and J assigned. A fraction of the clones does not appear; measured against another copy, unresolved V genes explain less than half of the discrepancy, and the remainder lacks a known reason. V, J and clone size are those of that table, while D and trimming were read from the DNA. The table for this sample lists approximately 120,000 clones. The ten biggest clones cover approximately 1% of the sample.

This specimen comes from a study of cytomegalovirus exposure and HLA in healthy donors (dated by TCRdb to 2015 to 2018). With respect to the entire study: An earlier analysis of roughly 570 of the donors reported 276 Gb of sequence data and 117 million unique TCR beta sequences obtained from 180 million or so T cells. Typing coverage varied by locus: about 629-640 donors for A, B, C, DRB1 and DQB1; roughly 560 for DQA1; 606 for DPA1; approximately 470 for DPB1. High-throughput TCR immunosequencing, statistical association of individual TCRs with disease status, and machine learning were combined to predict cytomegalovirus infection status. In a later genetic analysis, genome-wide SNP genotypes for about three fifths of the roughly 670 donors were used, and that subset was treated as a discovery cohort. A separate validation cohort of over 95 different subjects was used in addition to the approximately 700-subject first cohort. In a later analysis, previously published TCR beta repertoires from 550 to 700 donors were re-analyzed and high-resolution HLA genotyping was added so that TCR occurrence patterns could be studied. The study used immunosequencing to profile the T cell repertoires of hundreds of subjects and linked those repertoires to cytomegalovirus serostatus. Of the 300 to 500 genotyped donors, 70% to 90% were placed in the genetic ancestry cluster associated with self-reported Caucasian donors. Both class I and class II loci were covered by HLA typing, at four-digit resolution. Alongside the repertoire data, information on donor age, sex, ethnicity and CMV serostatus was compiled. Four or five DR-DQ haplotypes were handled as single units for association and clustering, since linkage in the cohort was strong. Roughly 320 gigabases of sequencing data and 91 million or so unique TCR sequences made up an early release that covered approximately 650 HLA-typed donors. In an earlier analysis of over 550 of the donors, high-throughput TCR beta sequencing was used to judge whether each TCR beta V gene segment behaved as functional or pseudogenic. All discovery cohort repertoires had been generated using a single sequencing platform. The study was designed to test whether signatures of past pathogen exposure could be identified by cataloging public T cell receptors. Rather than using new phenotypic data, the later analysis identified candidate immune exposures from TCR beta sequences and from how often those sequences occurred across donors. Among some 410 genotyped donors of the cohort, an average of around 240,000 unique TCR beta nucleotide sequences were sequenced per donor, about a sixth of them non-productive. Findings and caveats that apply to the study as a whole: At a false discovery rate of 0.05, a later analysis linked under 20,000 TCR beta sequences to specific HLA alleles. Roughly uniform sequencing depth across donors was assumed in presence/absence analyses, although this assumption may not hold. In a later analysis, the rate of TCR association differed among HLA loci, with DRB1 alleles having the most associated TCRs and HLA-C alleles having the fewest. An association between a missense DCLRE1C variant and V-gene and J-gene trimming of TCR beta chains was found in a later genetic analysis and replicated in an independent cohort. Compared with equally common non-associated chains, HLA-associated TCR beta chains in a later analysis were more clonally expanded and had lower generation probabilities. Because counts were too low, about 18 rarely observed V segments, including chromosome 9 orphons, were left out of the earlier analysis of some 600 of the donors. A later genetic analysis reported fewer N-insertions in productive TCRs among donors in an Asian-associated ancestry cluster than the roughly 640-donor mean. While some public TCRs were present in many individuals, most TCR sequences turned up only very rarely across donors. Correlated functional status among segregating V segments might be attributable to linkage disequilibrium, but an unknown experimental factor could not be ruled out. An earlier analysis of some 560 of the donors showed that most TCR beta V segments appeared in productive rearrangements either about 87% or about 30% of the time, which broadly matched IMGT annotations. Only TCR beta chains were sequenced in this cohort, and the absence of alpha or paired-chain data limited detectable features. According to the authors, the approach could potentially be generalized to other disease states and immunological phenotypes. Because some donors lacked HLA typing at each locus, the association tests relied only on the typed subset. When HLA alleles, especially DR and DQ, strongly co-occurred, attributing TCR associations to individual alleles was difficult. In a later analysis, several top co-occurrence clusters were reported to appear linked to parvovirus B19, influenza, CMV and Epstein-Barr virus. A further reported finding was that TCR beta sequences accurately predicted the HLA-A and HLA-B alleles for most subjects in the first cohort. A group of highly shared sequence variants was considered likely to be a technical artifact of the sequencing pipeline. In a later analysis, most CMV-associated TCR beta chains were found to appear HLA-restricted, with HLA associations seemingly driven largely by CMV exposure. In vitro tests confirmed that a few of the cytomegalovirus-associated TCR beta chains recognize cytomegalovirus antigens. The classifier was reported to diagnose cytomegalovirus status with high specificity and sensitivity in both the original cohort and the validation cohort. Immune exposure information for the cohort was limited to CMV serostatus. The study gave a list of 150 to 200 TCR beta chains associated with cytomegalovirus.

Sequenced input: PBMCs. This TCR was sampled from a man aged 18-30 years in good health and CMV-seronegative.

CDR3 sequence: CASSMGRGLGNTIYF. At the DNA level, the sequence is TGTGCCAGTAGTATGGGCAGGGGGCTTGGAAACACCATATATTTT. The chain joins TRBV19 to TRBJ1-3, with 8 bases matching TRBD1. CDR1 LNHDA and CDR2 SQIVND are derived from the germline V gene (reference sequence). V is cut back by 3 bases and J by 3 bases, with 4 bases in the junction unmatched. The CDR3 has 15 amino acids, counting the end cysteine and phenylalanine. Only the CDR3 DNA stays, 45 bases, in frame from base 1. The variable domain in full, with residues beyond the CDR3 obtained from the reference TRBV19 and TRBJ1-3 genes, is DGGITQSPKYLFRKEGQNVTLSCEQNLNHDAMYWYRQDPGQGLRLIYYSQIVNDFQKGDIAEGYSVSREKKESFPLTVTSAQKNPTAFYLCASSMGRGLGNTIYFGEGSWLTVV.